The source of this T cell receptor (beta chain) is a study of CD8 T cells in Susac syndrome. The RNA, roughly 0.45 to 1 ug, was put through reverse transcription using random hexamers. TCRdb re-called the immunoSEQ multiplex PCR reads with MiXCR, one entry per CDR3 protein. The table shows about 90,000 distinct CDR3 sequences, with roughly 95% occurring only once. Trimming removed 2 bases from V and 0 bases from J, with 8 bases in between. Germline loops: CDR1 KGHDR, CDR2 SFDVKD. The length of the CDR3 is 15 residues. Sequences were obtained from CD8+ T cells from PBMCs. This clonotype originated in a human donor with Susac syndrome. The rearrangement uses TRBV24-1 and TRBJ2-3, with D maybe TRBD1 (6 bases). CDR3 sequence (DNA): TGTGCCACCAGTGATTGGGGGCGAAGCACAGATACGCAGTATTTT. As protein: CATSDWGRSTDTQYF.